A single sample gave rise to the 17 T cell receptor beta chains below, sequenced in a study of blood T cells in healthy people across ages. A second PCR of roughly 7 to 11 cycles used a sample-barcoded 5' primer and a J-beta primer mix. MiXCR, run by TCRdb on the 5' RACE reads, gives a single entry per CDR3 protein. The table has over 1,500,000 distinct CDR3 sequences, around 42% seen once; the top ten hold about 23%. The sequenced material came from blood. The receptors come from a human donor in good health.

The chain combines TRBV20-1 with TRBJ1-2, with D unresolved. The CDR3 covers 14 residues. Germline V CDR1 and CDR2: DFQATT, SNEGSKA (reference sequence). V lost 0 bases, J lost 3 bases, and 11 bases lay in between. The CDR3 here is CSARDLASYYGYTF. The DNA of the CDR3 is TGCAGTGCTAGAGACCTGGCGTCTTACTATGGCTACACCTTC.

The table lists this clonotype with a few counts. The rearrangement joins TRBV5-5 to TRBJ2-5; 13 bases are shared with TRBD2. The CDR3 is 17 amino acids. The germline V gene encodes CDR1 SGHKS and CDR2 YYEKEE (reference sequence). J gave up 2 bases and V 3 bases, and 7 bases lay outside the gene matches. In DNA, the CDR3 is TGTGCCAGCAGCTGGTTTGGGGGACTAGCGGGACAAGAGACCCAGTACTTC. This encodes CASSWFGGLAGQETQYF. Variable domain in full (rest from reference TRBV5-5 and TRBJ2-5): DAGVTQSPTHLIKTRGQQVTLRCSPISGHKSVSWYQQVLGQGPQFIFQYYEKEERGRGNFPDRFSARQFPNYSSELNVNALLLGDSALYLCASSWFGGLAGQETQYFGPGTRLLVL.

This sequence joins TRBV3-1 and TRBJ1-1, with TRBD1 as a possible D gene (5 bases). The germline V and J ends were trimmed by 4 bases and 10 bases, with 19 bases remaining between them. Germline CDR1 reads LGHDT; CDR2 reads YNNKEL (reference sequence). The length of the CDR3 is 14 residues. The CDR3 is CASSPTGRLTVAFF. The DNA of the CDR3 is TGTGCCAGCAGCCCTACAGGTAGGCTGACAGTAGCTTTCTTT.

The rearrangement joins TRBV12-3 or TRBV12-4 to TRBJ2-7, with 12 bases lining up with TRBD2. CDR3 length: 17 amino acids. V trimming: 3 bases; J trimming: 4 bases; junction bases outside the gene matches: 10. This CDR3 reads CASSLYGLAGGEYEQYF. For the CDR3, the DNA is TGTGCCAGCAGTTTGTATGGCCTAGCGGGGGGGGAGTACGAGCAGTACTTC.

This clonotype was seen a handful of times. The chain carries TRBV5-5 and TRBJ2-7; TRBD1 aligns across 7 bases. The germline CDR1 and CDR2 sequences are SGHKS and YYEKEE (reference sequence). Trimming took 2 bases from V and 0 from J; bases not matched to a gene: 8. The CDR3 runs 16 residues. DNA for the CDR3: TGTGCCAGCAGCTTCACGGGGACAGAGAGCTCCTACGAGCAGTACTTC. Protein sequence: CASSFTGTESSYEQYF.

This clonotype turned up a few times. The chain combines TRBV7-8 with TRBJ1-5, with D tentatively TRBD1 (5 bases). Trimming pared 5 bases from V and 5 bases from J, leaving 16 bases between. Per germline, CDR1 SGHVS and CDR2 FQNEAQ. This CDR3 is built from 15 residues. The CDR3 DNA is TGTGCCAGCAGCCCCCAGCGGAGGGGTGATCAGCCCCAGCATTTT. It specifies CASSPQRRGDQPQHF.

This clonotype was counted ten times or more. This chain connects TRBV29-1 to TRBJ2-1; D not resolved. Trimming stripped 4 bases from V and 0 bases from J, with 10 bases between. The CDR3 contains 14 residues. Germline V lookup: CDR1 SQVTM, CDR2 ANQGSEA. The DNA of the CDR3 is TGCAGCGTTGTCGACATCCACTCCTACAATGAGCAGTTCTTC. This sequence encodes CSVVDIHSYNEQFF.

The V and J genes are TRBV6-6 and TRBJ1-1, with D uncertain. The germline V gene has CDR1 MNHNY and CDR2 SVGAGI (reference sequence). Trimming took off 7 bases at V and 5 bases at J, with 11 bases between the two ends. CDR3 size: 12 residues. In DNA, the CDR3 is TGTGCCAGCATTGGGGTTTGGACTGAAGCTTTCTTT. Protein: CASIGVWTEAFF.

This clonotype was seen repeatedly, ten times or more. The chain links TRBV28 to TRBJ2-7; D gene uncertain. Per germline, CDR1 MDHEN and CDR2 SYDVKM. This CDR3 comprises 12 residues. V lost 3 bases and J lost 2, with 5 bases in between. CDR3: CASSLLTYEQYF. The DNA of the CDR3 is TGTGCCAGCAGTTTGTTAACCTACGAGCAGTACTTC.

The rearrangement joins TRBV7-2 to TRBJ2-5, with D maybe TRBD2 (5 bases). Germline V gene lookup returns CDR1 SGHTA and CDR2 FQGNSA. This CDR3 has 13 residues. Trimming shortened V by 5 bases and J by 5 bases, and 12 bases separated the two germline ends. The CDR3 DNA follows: TGTGCCAGCAGCCTCGGGGTTACGGAGACCCAGTACTTC. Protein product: CASSLGVTETQYF.

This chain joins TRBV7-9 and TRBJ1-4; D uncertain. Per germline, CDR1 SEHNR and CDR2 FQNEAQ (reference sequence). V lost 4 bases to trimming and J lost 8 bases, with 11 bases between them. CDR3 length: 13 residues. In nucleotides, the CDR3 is TGTGCCAGCAGCTCGCCGGGCCCCGAAAAACTGTTTTTT. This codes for CASSSPGPEKLFF.

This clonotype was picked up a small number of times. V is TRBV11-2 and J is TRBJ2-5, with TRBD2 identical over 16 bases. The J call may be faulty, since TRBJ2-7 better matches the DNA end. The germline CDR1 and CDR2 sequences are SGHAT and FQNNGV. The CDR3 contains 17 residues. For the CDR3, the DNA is TGTGCCAGCAGCCAGGGACTAGCGGGGGGGCGATTGGACGAGCAGTACTTC. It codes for CASSQGLAGGRLDEQYF.

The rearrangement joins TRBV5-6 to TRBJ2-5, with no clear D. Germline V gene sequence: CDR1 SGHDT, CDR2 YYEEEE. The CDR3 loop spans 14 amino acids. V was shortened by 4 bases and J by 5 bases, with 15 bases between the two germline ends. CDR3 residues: CASSPTGRWETQYF. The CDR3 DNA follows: TGTGCCAGCAGCCCGACTGGACGGTGGGAGACCCAGTACTTC.

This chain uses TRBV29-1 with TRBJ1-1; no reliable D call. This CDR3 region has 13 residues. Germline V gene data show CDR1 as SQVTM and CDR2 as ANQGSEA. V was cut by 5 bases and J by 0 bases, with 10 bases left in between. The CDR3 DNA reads TGCAGCGTTAGAGGGAAGATGAACACTGAAGCTTTCTTT. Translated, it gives CSVRGKMNTEAFF.

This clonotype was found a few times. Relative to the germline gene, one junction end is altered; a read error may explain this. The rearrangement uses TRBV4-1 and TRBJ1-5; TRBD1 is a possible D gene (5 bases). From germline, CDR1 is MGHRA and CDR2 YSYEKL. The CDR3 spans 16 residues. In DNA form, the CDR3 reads TGTGCCAGCAGCCCCTTGATGGGACGGGTTTTTTGGCCCCAGCATTTT. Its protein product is CASSPLMGRVFWPQHF.

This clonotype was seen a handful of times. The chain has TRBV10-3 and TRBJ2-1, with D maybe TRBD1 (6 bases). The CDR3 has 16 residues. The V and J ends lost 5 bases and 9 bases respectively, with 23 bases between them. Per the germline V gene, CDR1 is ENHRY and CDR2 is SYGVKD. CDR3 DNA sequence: TGTGCCATCAGTCCTAGATTTAACACAGGGCCAGGTGAGCAGTTCTTC. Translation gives CAISPRFNTGPGEQFF.

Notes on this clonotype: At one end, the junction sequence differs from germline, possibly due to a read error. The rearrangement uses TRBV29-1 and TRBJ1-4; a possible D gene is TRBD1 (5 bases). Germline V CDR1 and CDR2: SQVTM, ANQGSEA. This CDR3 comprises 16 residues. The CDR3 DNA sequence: TGCAGCGTCTCACACTCAAAGACAGACTCTAATGAAGAACTGTTTTTT. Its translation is CSVSHSKTDSNEELFF.